The 23 T cell receptor beta chains below all came from one sample that was sequenced in a study of graft-versus-host responses after intestinal transplantation. Repertoires were generated with immunoSEQ multiplex PCR, while TCRdb's copy carries only in-frame clones and drops some. The sample shows about 50,000 clones, about nine tenths of them seen only once. No antigen has been identified for these receptors. The material sequenced was unstimulated CD4+ T cells sorted from spleen or lymph node cells, taken before transplant. Receptor source: a human donor who was the organ donor for an intestinal transplant.

In its sample, this clone was seen once. This chain uses TRBV11-2 with TRBJ2-5; 8 nucleotides agree with TRBD2. Germline V lookup: CDR1 SGHAT, CDR2 FQNNGV. V shed 5 bases, J shed 4 bases, and the junction held 6 bases outside the gene matches. The CDR3 is made up of 14 amino acids. The CDR3 DNA reads as TGTGCCAGCAGCGTGGGACTAGGGGTAGAGACCCAGTACTTC. Its protein is CASSVGLGVETQYF. The full variable domain, rest sourced from reference TRBV11-2 and TRBJ2-5, is EAGVAQSPRYKIIEKRQSVAFWCNPISGHATLYWYQQILGQGPKLLIQFQNNGVVDDSQLPKDRFSAERLKGVDSTLKIQPAKLEDSAVYLCASSVGLGVETQYFGPGTRLLVL.

This chain joins TRBV7-2 and TRBJ2-7; unclear D gene. The CDR3 is 13 residues long. Per the germline V gene, CDR1 is SGHTA and CDR2 is FQGNSA. The ends were cut back, 3 bases at V and 0 bases at J, with 6 bases in the middle. The CDR3 nucleotides are TGTGCCAGCAGCTTTGTCGGCTCCTACGAGCAGTACTTC. This sequence encodes CASSFVGSYEQYF.

The rearrangement uses TRBV20-1 and TRBJ2-3; 7 nucleotides line up with TRBD2. With V trimmed by 5 bases and J by 4 bases, 0 bases remained unmatched. CDR3 size: 11 residues. Germline V gives CDR1 DFQATT, CDR2 SNEGSKA (reference sequence). The CDR3 loop reads CSAGLADTQYF. The DNA for the CDR3 is TGCAGTGCTGGACTAGCAGATACGCAGTATTTT.

The chain recombines TRBV19 with TRBJ2-1; weak D call: TRBD1 (6 bases). This CDR3 contains 15 residues. The germline gives CDR1 LNHDA, CDR2 SQIVND (reference sequence). With 7 bases removed from V and 8 bases from J, the gap between germline ends came to 21 bases. CDR3 loop: CASNRGSQGTYEQFF. The CDR3 DNA follows: TGTGCCAGTAACCGCGGAAGTCAGGGGACATATGAGCAGTTCTTC.

V usage is TRBV6-5 and J usage is TRBJ2-1; 7 positions agree with TRBD2. CDR1 is MNHEY and CDR2 is SVGAGI in the germline V gene. The CDR3 spans 15 residues. Trimming took 4 bases from V and 0 from J; bases not matched to a gene: 3. The CDR3 is CASSLGTISYNEQFF. CDR3 coding DNA: TGTGCCAGCAGTTTAGGGACTATCTCCTACAATGAGCAGTTCTTC.

This chain links TRBV28 with TRBJ2-3, with 9 bases identical to TRBD2. Per the germline V gene, CDR1 is MDHEN and CDR2 is SYDVKM. The V gene end was trimmed by 7 bases and the J gene end by 7 bases; junction bases not matched to a gene: 9. The CDR3 has 14 residues. CDR3 region: CASIPSGIGNTQYF. The CDR3, as DNA: TGTGCCAGCATCCCTAGCGGGATAGGAAATACGCAGTATTTT.

This chain uses TRBV7-3 with TRBJ2-3; D unclear. The CDR3 extends over 14 amino acids. Germline CDR1 reads SGHTA; CDR2 reads FQGTGA. The ends were cut back, 1 base at V and 2 bases at J, with 7 bases in the middle. The CDR3: CASSLNGFTDTQYF. CDR3 DNA sequence: TGTGCCAGCAGCTTAAACGGGTTCACAGATACGCAGTATTTT. Looking up the rest from reference TRBV7-3 and TRBJ2-3 gives the full variable domain: GAGVSQTPSNKVTEKGKYVELRCDPISGHTALYWYRQSLGQGPEFLIYFQGTGAADDSGLPNDRFFAVRPEGSVSTLKIQRTERGDSAVYLCASSLNGFTDTQYFGPGTRLTVL.

This rearrangement joins TRBV5-1 to TRBJ2-7; D is undetermined. Trimming cost V 4 bases and J 0 bases, with 5 bases left between them. Germline assignment: CDR1 SGHRS and CDR2 YFSETQ. The CDR3 has 12 amino acids. Written as DNA, the CDR3 is TGCGCCAGCAGCCAAAACTCCTACGAGCAGTACTTC. Its translation: CASSQNSYEQYF. Full variable domain (missing parts from reference TRBV5-1 and TRBJ2-7): KAGVTQTPRYLIKTRGQQVTLSCSPISGHRSVSWYQQTPGQGLQFLFEYFSETQRNKGNFPGRFSGRQFSNSRSEMNVSTLELGDSALYLCASSQNSYEQYFGPGTRLTVT.

The rearrangement uses TRBV9 and TRBJ2-7, with TRBD1 matching over 9 bases. Germline CDR1 is SGDLS and CDR2 is YYNGEE. There are 14 residues in the CDR3. Trimming removed 4 bases from V and 0 bases from J; junction bases left unmatched: 2. CDR3 sequence (DNA): TGTGCCAGCAGCCGACAGGGGGGCTCCTACGAGCAGTACTTC. Translating it yields CASSRQGGSYEQYF.

This chain joins TRBV5-1 and TRBJ2-6; D is possibly TRBD1 or TRBD2 (5 bases each). CDR3 length equals 15 residues. The germline gives CDR1 SGHRS, CDR2 YFSETQ. Trimming stripped 4 bases from V and 0 bases from J, with 8 bases between. CDR3 coding DNA: TGCGCCAGCAGCAGGGACCTCTCTGGGGCCAACGTCCTGACTTTC. Its protein is CASSRDLSGANVLTF.

This clone has a single count. V is TRBV5-4 and J is TRBJ2-7; D is possibly TRBD2 (6 bases). The CDR3 has 14 residues. V was pared by 4 bases and J by 7 bases, with 18 bases between. The V gene's germline CDR1 is SGHNT and CDR2 YYREEE (reference sequence). The CDR3 loop reads CASSLMGVRGEQYF. The DNA of the CDR3 is TGTGCCAGCAGCCTAATGGGGGTCCGGGGGGAGCAGTACTTC.

This clone was found once. The rearrangement links TRBV11-2 to TRBJ2-2; 14 bases fit TRBD2. The V segment lost 5 bases and the J segment 0 bases; nucleotides outside the gene matches: 5. Germline V gene sequence: CDR1 SGHAT, CDR2 FQNNGV. There are 18 residues in the CDR3. The CDR3, as DNA: TGTGCCAGCAGCCCTCGACTAGCGGGAGGGCCGAACACCGGGGAGCTGTTTTTT. As protein: CASSPRLAGGPNTGELFF.

The rearrangement uses TRBV28 and TRBJ2-1, with 8 bases fitting TRBD2. V shed 6 bases, J shed 4 bases, and the junction held 11 bases outside the gene matches. The length of the CDR3 is 16 residues. CDR1 is MDHEN, CDR2 SYDVKM, per germline. The CDR3 DNA reads TGTGCCAGCAGCCCTGGGGGGCGGGAGGTTTACAATGAGCAGTTCTTC. It codes for CASSPGGREVYNEQFF.

The rearrangement links TRBV11-2 to TRBJ2-7, with 7 bases matching TRBD1. V was clipped by 5 bases and J by 1 base; unmatched bases: 17. This CDR3 spans 18 amino acids. Germline V gives CDR1 SGHAT, CDR2 FQNNGV. The DNA of the CDR3 is TGTGCCAGCAGCCAAAACCACTACGGGACAGTGGTATCCTACGAGCAGTACTTC. The encoded protein is CASSQNHYGTVVSYEQYF.

The chain joins TRBV6-1 to TRBJ1-1; D perhaps matches TRBD1 (6 bases). Trimming shortened V by 1 base and J by 11 bases, and 17 bases separated the two germline ends. Germline assignment: CDR1 MNHNS and CDR2 SASEGT. The CDR3 totals 14 residues. The chain's CDR3 is CASSEGGHLLGAFF. DNA of the CDR3: TGTGCCAGCAGTGAAGGGGGACACCTCTTGGGTGCTTTCTTT.

The genes are TRBV4-2 and TRBJ2-6; D might be TRBD1 (6 bases). The CDR3 consists of 16 residues. Trimming took 4 bases from V and 1 from J, leaving 11 bases between them. CDR1 and CDR2 (germline): LGHNA, YNFKEQ. CDR3 loop: CASSPGQRSGANVLTF. In nucleotides, the CDR3 is TGTGCCAGCAGCCCTGGACAGCGTTCTGGGGCCAACGTCCTGACTTTC.

As regards this clone: Within the sample, other DNA sequences also encode this same CDR3. V gene TRBV7-2 combines with J gene TRBJ2-3; D remains unclear. The germline V gene has CDR1 SGHTA and CDR2 FQGNSA. The germline V and J ends were trimmed by 1 base and 1 base, with 3 bases remaining between them. CDR3 length: 13 residues. CDR3 amino acids: CASSLGGTDTQYF. CDR3 DNA sequence: TGTGCCAGCAGCTTAGGGGGCACAGATACGCAGTATTTT. Based on the CDR3 plus reference TRBV7-2 and TRBJ2-3, the full variable domain is GAGVSQSPSNKVTEKGKDVELRCDPISGHTALYWYRQSLGQGLEFLIYFQGNSAPDKSGLPSDRFSAERTGGSVSTLTIQRTQQEDSAVYLCASSLGGTDTQYFGPGTRLTVL.

The rearrangement uses TRBV9 and TRBJ1-1; 9 bases map to TRBD1. Germline V lookup: CDR1 SGDLS, CDR2 YYNGEE. The V gene end was trimmed by 4 bases and the J gene end by 1 base; junction bases not matched to a gene: 2. CDR3 length equals 14 residues. The CDR3 DNA reads as TGTGCCAGCAGCTCACAGGGGGCGAACACTGAAGCTTTCTTT. Translated, it gives CASSSQGANTEAFF.

The chain is built from TRBV7-8 and TRBJ2-2, with TRBD2 matching over 11 bases. The trim removed 3 bases at V and 5 bases at J, leaving 2 bases unmatched. The CDR3 has 15 residues. CDR1 SGHVS and CDR2 FQNEAQ come from the germline V gene. The CDR3, as DNA: TGTGCCAGCAGCTTTATAGCGGGAGGGACCGGGGAGCTGTTTTTT. Translated, it gives CASSFIAGGTGELFF.

The CDR3 spells CASSLSPGAGELFF. The CDR3 nucleotides read TGTGCCAGCAGCTTAAGTCCCGGGGCCGGGGAGCTGTTTTTT. The chain joins TRBV7-2 to TRBJ2-2; D might be TRBD2 (5 bases). The V gene's germline CDR1 is SGHTA and CDR2 FQGNSA. The V and J ends lost 2 bases and 6 bases respectively, with 10 bases between them. CDR3 size: 14 residues.

Notes on this clone: A read error may account for a junction end that differs from germline. The V gene is TRBV19, the J gene TRBJ1-6, with D possibly TRBD1 on 6 matching bases. Germline V gives CDR1 LNHDA, CDR2 SQIVND (reference sequence). The CDR3 spans 10 residues. The CDR3 loop is CASSIEGHDF. In DNA, the CDR3 is TGTGCCAGTAGTATAGAGGGACACGACTTT.

The V and J genes are TRBV5-1 and TRBJ2-3, with TRBD1 identical over 12 bases. The germline V gene has CDR1 SGHRS and CDR2 YFSETQ. The CDR3 contains 15 residues. Trimming at V came to 4 bases and at J to 2 bases, leaving 2 bases not matched to a gene. CDR3 nucleotide sequence: TGCGCCAGCAGCGGGACAGGGGGCGCCACAGATACGCAGTATTTT. Translation: CASSGTGGATDTQYF.

The chain recombines TRBV6-5 with TRBJ2-5; TRBD1 agrees at 8 bases. In germline, CDR1 is MNHEY, CDR2 SVGAGI. The CDR3 has 13 residues. The V and J ends lost 5 bases and 3 bases, in that order; junction bases with no gene match: 2. CDR3 in amino acids: CASSRGQEETQYF. As DNA, the CDR3 is TGTGCCAGCAGTCGGGGACAGGAAGAGACCCAGTACTTC.